This T cell receptor beta chain is drawn from a study of blood T cell repertoires in COVID-19. Profiling relied on immunoSEQ multiplex PCR, and the TCRdb table lists in-frame clones only, not all of them. The sample carries 250,000 to 300,000 clones, roughly 79% recorded once. The CDR3 runs 15 residues. The V end lost 2 bases, the J end lost 0 bases, and 5 bases lay between the germline ends. In germline, CDR1 is MNHEY, CDR2 SMNVEV (reference sequence). This chain joins TRBV27 and TRBJ1-6; no firm D call. The clonotype originates from a woman aged 60 to 75 with active or convalescent COVID-19. Sequencing was done on a sample of peripheral blood. CDR3 residues: CASSLPSSYNSPLHF. CDR3 nucleotide sequence: TGTGCCAGCAGTTTACCGAGCTCCTATAATTCACCCCTCCACTTT.